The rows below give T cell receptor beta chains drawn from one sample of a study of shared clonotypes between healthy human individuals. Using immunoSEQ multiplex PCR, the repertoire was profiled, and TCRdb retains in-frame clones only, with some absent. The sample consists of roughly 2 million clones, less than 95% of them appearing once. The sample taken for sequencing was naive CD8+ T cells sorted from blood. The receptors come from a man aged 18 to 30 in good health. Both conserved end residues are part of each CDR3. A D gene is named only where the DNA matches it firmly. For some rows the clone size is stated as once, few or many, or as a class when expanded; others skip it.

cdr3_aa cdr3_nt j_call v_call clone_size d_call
CASSLDRRVGADPYEQYF TGTGCCAGCAGCTTAGACCGGCGGGTGGGAGCGGATCCGTACGAGCAGTACTTC TRBJ2-7 TRBV7-2 NA NA
CASSQDAGSGSPLHF TGCGCCAGCAGCCAAGATGCGGGGAGCGGGTCACCCCTCCACTTT TRBJ1-6 TRBV4-1 NA NA
CASSLELGTEAFF TGCGCCAGCAGCTTGGAGTTGGGCACTGAAGCTTTCTTT TRBJ1-1 TRBV5-1 few NA
CASRRQGMETQYF TGTGCCAGCAGAAGACAGGGGATGGAGACCCAGTACTTC TRBJ2-5 TRBV6-5 NA TRBD1
CSVELRDSFQETQYF TGCAGCGTTGAACTCCGGGACAGTTTTCAAGAGACCCAGTACTTC TRBJ2-5 TRBV29-1 NA TRBD1
CASSGQGTEAFF TGCGCCAGCAGCGGCCAAGGGACTGAAGCTTTCTTT TRBJ1-1 TRBV4-1 NA NA
CASSFRGGARPDTQYF TGCGCCAGCAGCTTCCGAGGGGGGGCGCGCCCCGATACGCAGTATTTT TRBJ2-3 TRBV5-1 NA NA
CASSQTMGTYEQYF TGCGCCAGCAGCCAAACAATGGGGACCTACGAGCAGTACTTC TRBJ2-7 TRBV4-1 NA NA
CASSHSGEGETQYF TGTGCCAGCAGTCATAGCGGGGAAGGCGAGACCCAGTACTTC TRBJ2-5 TRBV28 NA TRBD2
CATSREVGLAQETQYF TGTGCCACCAGCAGAGAGGTGGGACTAGCCCAAGAGACCCAGTACTTC TRBJ2-5 TRBV15 NA TRBD2
CASSQSTSGGILDTQYF TGTGCCAGCAGCCAATCGACTAGCGGGGGGATCCTAGATACGCAGTATTTT TRBJ2-3 TRBV5-6 NA TRBD2
CASSPRTPYEQYF TGTGCCAGCAGCCCCCGAACTCCCTACGAGCAGTACTTC TRBJ2-7 TRBV11-2 NA NA
CASSLDSSSYNEQFF TGTGCCAGCAGCTTAGATTCGAGCTCCTACAATGAGCAGTTCTTC TRBJ2-1 TRBV7-2 NA NA
CASSLSKNTGELFF TGTGCCAGCAGCTTATCGAAAAACACCGGGGAGCTGTTTTTT TRBJ2-2 TRBV7-6 NA NA
CAWTFAGGFYGYTF TGTGCCTGGACATTTGCTGGGGGCTTCTATGGCTACACCTTC TRBJ1-2 TRBV30 NA NA
CASSFGGGASYEQYF TGTGCCAGCAGCTTCGGCGGGGGGGCCTCCTACGAGCAGTACTTC TRBJ2-7 TRBV13 NA TRBD2
CASSSTGGGTGELFF TGTGCCAGCAGTTCCACAGGGGGAGGGACCGGGGAGCTGTTTTTT TRBJ2-2 TRBV28 NA NA
CASSPQAGTVTYEQYF TGTGCCAGCAGCCCCCAGGCCGGGACAGTTACCTACGAGCAGTACTTC TRBJ2-7 TRBV9 NA TRBD1
CASSPSGTGANYGYTF TGCGCCAGCAGCCCCTCAGGGACAGGGGCTAACTATGGCTACACCTTC TRBJ1-2 TRBV4-1 few TRBD1
CAWSLGGGTDTQYF TGTGCCTGGAGCTTAGGAGGTGGCACAGATACGCAGTATTTT TRBJ2-3 TRBV30 once NA
CASSPRTSGREEQYF TGTGCCAGCTCACCCCGGACTAGCGGGAGGGAAGAGCAGTACTTC TRBJ2-7 TRBV18 NA TRBD2
CASSPPGRIATLDTQYF TGTGCCAGCAGTCCACCCGGTAGGATAGCGACCTTAGATACGCAGTATTTT TRBJ2-3 TRBV27 NA NA
CASSLSSGTKIYEQFF TGTGCCAGCAGTTTATCCTCCGGGACTAAAATTTATGAGCAGTTCTTC TRBJ2-1 TRBV27 NA TRBD2
CSTYYRGSDTQYF TGCAGCACCTATTACAGGGGATCTGATACGCAGTATTTT TRBJ2-3 TRBV29-1 NA TRBD1
CASSLSGGPIYEQYF TGTGCCAGCAGCCTGAGCGGGGGGCCCATCTACGAGCAGTACTTC TRBJ2-7 TRBV27 NA TRBD2
CASSQDKAGQEGEQFF TGCGCCAGCAGCCAAGATAAGGCGGGACAAGAGGGTGAGCAGTTCTTC TRBJ2-1 TRBV4-1 once NA
CASRWSPSDTYEQYF TGCGCCAGCAGATGGTCACCTAGCGATACCTACGAGCAGTACTTC TRBJ2-7 TRBV5-1 NA NA